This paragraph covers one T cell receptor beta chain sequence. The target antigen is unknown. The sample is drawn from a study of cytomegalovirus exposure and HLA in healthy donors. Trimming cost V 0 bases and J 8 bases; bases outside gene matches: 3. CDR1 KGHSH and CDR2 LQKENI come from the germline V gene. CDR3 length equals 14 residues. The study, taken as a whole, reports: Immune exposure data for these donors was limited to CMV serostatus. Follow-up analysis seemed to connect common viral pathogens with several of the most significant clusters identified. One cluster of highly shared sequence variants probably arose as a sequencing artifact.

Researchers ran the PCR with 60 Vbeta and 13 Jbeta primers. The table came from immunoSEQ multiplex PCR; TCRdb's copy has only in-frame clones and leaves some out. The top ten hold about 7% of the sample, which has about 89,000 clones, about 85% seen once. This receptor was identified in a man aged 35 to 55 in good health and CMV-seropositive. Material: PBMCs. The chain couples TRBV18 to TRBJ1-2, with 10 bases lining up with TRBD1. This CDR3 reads CASSPPGTGEGYTF. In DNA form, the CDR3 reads TGTGCCAGCTCACCACCCGGGACAGGGGAAGGCTACACCTTC.